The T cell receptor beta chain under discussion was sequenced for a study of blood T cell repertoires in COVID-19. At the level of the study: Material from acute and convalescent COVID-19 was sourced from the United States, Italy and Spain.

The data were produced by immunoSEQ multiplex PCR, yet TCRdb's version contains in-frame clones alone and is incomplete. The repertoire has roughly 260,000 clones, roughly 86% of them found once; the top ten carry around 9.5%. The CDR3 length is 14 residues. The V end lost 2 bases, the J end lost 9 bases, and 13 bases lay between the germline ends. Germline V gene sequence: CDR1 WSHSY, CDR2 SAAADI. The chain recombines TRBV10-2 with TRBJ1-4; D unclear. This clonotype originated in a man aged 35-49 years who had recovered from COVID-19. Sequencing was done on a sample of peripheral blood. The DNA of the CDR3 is TGCGCCAGCAGTGAGCCCCGGACTGAGAAAAAACTGTTTTTT. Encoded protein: CASSEPRTEKKLFF.